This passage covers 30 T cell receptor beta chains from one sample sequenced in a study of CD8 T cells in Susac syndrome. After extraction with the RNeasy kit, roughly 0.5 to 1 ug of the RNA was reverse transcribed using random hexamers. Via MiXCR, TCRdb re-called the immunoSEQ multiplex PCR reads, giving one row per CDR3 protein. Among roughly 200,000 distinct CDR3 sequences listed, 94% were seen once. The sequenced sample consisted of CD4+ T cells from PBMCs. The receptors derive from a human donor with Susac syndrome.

In DNA form, the CDR3 reads TGTGCCAGCAGCGTAGGAACTAGCGGGGGTGAGACCCAGTACTTC. Its translation: CASSVGTSGGETQYF. V gene TRBV7-9 combines with J gene TRBJ2-5; TRBD2 aligns across 11 bases. Germline V gives CDR1 SEHNR, CDR2 FQNEAQ (reference sequence). The length of the CDR3 is 15 residues. The J segment lost 5 bases and the V segment lost 5 bases, leaving 7 bases of the junction unmatched.

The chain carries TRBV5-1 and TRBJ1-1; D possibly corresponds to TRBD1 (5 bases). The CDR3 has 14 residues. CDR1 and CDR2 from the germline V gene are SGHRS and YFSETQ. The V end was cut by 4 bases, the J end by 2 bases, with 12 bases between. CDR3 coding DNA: TGCGCCAGCAGCCCGGGACCATCTAACACTGAAGCTTTCTTT. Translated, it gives CASSPGPSNTEAFF.

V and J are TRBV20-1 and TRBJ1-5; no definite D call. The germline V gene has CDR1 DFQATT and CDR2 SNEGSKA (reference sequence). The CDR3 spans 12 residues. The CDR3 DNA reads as TGCAGCCTCAGACGGAACAATCAGCCCCAGCATTTT. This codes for CSLRRNNQPQHF.

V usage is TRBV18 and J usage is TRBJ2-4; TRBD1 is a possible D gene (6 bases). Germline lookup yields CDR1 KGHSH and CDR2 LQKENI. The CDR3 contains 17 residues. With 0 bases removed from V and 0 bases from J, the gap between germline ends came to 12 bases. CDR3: CASSPPDRLLAKNIQYF. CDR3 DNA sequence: TGTGCCAGCTCACCACCTGACAGGTTGCTAGCCAAAAACATTCAGTACTTC.

The CDR3 spells CASSVGVDSYEQYF. In DNA, the CDR3 is TGTGCCAGCAGCGTAGGGGTAGATTCCTACGAGCAGTACTTC. The chain carries TRBV9 and TRBJ2-7; D remains unclear. This CDR3 spans 14 amino acids. In germline, CDR1 is SGDLS, CDR2 YYNGEE. Trimming took 0 bases from V and 1 from J, leaving 8 bases between them.

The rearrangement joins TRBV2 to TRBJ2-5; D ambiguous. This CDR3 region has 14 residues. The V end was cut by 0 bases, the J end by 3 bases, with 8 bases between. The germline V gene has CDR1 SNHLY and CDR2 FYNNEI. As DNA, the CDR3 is TGTGCCAGCAGTGAAGCGGGTGGAAAAGAGACCCAGTACTTC. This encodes CASSEAGGKETQYF.

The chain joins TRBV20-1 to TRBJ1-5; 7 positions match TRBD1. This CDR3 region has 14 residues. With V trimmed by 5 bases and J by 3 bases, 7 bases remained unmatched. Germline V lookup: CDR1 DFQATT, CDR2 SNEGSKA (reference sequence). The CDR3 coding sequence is TGCAGTGCTGGTCCCGGGACAGACAATCAGCCCCAGCATTTT. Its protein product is CSAGPGTDNQPQHF.

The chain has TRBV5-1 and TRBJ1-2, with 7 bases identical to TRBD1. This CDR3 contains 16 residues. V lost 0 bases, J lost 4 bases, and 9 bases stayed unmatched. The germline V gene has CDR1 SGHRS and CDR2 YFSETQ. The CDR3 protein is CASSLGHRGDLYGYTF. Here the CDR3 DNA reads TGCGCCAGCAGCTTGGGCCACAGGGGCGATCTCTATGGCTACACCTTC.

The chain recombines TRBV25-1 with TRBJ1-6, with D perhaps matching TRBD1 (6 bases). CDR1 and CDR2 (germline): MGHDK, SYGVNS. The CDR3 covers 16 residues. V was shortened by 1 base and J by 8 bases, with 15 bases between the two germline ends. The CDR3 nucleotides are TGTGCCAGCAGTGAATTAGGGTCAGGGGTAGATTCACCCCTCCACTTT. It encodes CASSELGSGVDSPLHF. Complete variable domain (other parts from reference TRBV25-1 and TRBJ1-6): EADIYQTPRYLVIGTGKKITLECSQTMGHDKMYWYQQDPGMELHLIHYSYGVNSTEKGDLSSESTVSRIRTEHFPLTLESARPSHTSQYLCASSELGSGVDSPLHFGNGTRLTVT.

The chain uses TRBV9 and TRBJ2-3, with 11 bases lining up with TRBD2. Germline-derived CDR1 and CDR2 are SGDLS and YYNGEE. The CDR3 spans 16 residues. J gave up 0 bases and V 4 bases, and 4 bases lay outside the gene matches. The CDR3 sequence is CASSLLAGESTDTQYF. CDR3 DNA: TGTGCCAGCAGCTTACTAGCGGGGGAAAGCACAGATACGCAGTATTTT.

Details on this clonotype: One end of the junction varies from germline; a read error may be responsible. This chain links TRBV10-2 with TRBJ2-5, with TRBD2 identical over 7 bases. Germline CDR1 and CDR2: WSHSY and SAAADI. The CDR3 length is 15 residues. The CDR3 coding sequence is TGTGCCAGCAGCACTGGGGGACTACCTCAAGAGACCCAGTACTTC. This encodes CASSTGGLPQETQYF.

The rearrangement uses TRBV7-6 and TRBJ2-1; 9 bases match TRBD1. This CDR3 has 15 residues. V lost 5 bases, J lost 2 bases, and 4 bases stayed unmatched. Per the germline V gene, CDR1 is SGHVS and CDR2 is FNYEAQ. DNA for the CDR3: TGTGCCAGCAGCCCCGGGACAGGGCCCTACAATGAGCAGTTCTTC. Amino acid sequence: CASSPGTGPYNEQFF.

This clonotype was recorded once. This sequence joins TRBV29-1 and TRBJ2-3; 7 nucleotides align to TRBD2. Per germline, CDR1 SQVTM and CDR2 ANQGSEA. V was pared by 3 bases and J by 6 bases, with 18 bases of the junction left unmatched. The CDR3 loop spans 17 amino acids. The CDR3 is CSVDRDSLGGTRDTQYF. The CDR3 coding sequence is TGCAGCGTTGACCGGGACTCGCTGGGGGGGACCCGTGATACGCAGTATTTT.

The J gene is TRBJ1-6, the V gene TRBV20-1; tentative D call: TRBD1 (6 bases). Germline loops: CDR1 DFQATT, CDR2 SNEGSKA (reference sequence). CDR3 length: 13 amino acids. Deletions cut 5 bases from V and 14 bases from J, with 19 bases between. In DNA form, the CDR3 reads TGCAGTGCTCCCCACCTGGGGGGCTTGGCCCTCCACTTT. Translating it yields CSAPHLGGLALHF.

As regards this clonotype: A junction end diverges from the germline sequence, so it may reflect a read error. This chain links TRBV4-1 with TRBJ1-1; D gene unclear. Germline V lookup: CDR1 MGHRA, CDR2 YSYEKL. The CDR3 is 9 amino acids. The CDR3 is CASSTHSLF. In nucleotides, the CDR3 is TGCGCCAGCAGCACACACTCCCTCTTT.

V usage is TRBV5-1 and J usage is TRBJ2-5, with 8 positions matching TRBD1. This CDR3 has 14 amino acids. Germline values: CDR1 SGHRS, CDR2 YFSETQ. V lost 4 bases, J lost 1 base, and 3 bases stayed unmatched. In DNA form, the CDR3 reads TGCGCCAGCAGCCTACAGGGGGTCCAAGAGACCCAGTACTTC. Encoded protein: CASSLQGVQETQYF.

CDR3 sequence reads: CASSQVGTGGREQFF. The CDR3 nucleotides are TGTGCCAGCAGCCAAGTTGGGACAGGGGGCAGGGAGCAGTTCTTC. The rearrangement joins TRBV3-1 to TRBJ2-1; TRBD1 matches at 12 bases. Germline V CDR1 and CDR2: LGHDT, YNNKEL (reference sequence). The V segment lost 1 base and the J segment 10 bases; nucleotides outside the gene matches: 5. This CDR3 has 15 amino acids.

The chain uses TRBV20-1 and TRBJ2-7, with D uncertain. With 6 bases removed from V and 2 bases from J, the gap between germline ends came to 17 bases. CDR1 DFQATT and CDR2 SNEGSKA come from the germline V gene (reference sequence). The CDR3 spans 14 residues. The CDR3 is CSAKTSSPTYEQYF. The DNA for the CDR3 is TGCAGTGCAAAGACCTCATCACCCACCTACGAGCAGTACTTC.

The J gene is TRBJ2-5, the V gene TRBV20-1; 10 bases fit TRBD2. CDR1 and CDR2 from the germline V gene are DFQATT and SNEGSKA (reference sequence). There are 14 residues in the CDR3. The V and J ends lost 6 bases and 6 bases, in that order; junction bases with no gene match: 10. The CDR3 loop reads CSAASGGPSKTQYF. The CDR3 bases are TGCAGTGCGGCTAGCGGGGGTCCCTCAAAGACCCAGTACTTC.

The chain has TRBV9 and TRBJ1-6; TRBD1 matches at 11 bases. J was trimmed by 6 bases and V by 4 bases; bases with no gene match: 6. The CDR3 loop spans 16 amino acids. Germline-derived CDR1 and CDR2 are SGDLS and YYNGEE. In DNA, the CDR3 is TGTGCCAGCAGCAAAGGACAGGGGGCTAGTAATTCACCCCTCCACTTT. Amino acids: CASSKGQGASNSPLHF.

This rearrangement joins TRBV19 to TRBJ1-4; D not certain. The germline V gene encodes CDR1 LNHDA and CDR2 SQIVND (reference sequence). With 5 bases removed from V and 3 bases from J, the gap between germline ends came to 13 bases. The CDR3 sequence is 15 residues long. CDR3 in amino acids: CASSAGSSSNEKLFF. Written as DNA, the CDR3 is TGTGCCAGTAGTGCCGGGAGCTCCTCTAATGAAAAACTGTTTTTT.

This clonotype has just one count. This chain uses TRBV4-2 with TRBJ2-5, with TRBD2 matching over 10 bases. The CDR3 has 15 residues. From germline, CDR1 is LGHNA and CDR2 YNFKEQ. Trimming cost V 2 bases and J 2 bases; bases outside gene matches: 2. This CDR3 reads CASSQYSGRQETQYF. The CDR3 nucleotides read TGTGCCAGCAGCCAATATAGCGGGAGGCAAGAGACCCAGTACTTC.

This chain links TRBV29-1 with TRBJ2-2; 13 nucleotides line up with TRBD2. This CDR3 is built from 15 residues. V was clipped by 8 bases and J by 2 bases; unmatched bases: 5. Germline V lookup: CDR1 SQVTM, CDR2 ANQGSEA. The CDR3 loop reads CSTRTSGGNTGELFF. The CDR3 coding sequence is TGCAGCACTAGGACTAGCGGGGGAAACACCGGGGAGCTGTTTTTT.

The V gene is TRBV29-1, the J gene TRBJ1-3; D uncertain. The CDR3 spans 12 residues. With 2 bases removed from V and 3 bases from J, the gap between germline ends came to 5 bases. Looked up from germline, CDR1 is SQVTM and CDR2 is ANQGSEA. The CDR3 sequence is CSVEQDGNTIYF. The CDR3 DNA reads TGCAGCGTTGAACAGGATGGAAACACCATATATTTT.

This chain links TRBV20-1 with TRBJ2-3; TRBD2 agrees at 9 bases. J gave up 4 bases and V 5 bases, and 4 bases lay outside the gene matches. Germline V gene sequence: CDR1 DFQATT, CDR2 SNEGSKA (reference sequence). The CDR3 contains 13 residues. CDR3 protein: CSAPRTSADTQYF. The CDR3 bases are TGCAGTGCTCCTAGGACTAGCGCAGATACGCAGTATTTT.

The DNA of the CDR3 is TGCAGCGTTGTAGGTATTGAAGAGACCCAGTACTTC. The encoded protein is CSVVGIEETQYF. The chain recombines TRBV29-1 with TRBJ2-5, with D uncertain. Deletions cut 4 bases from V and 3 bases from J, with 9 bases between. CDR3 length: 12 amino acids. From germline, CDR1 is SQVTM and CDR2 ANQGSEA.

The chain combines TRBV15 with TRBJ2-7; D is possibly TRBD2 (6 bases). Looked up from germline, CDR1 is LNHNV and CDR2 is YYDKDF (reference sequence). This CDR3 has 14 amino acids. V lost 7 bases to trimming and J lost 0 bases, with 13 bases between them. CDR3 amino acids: CATKETRSSYEQYF. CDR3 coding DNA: TGTGCCACCAAGGAGACTAGGAGCTCCTACGAGCAGTACTTC.

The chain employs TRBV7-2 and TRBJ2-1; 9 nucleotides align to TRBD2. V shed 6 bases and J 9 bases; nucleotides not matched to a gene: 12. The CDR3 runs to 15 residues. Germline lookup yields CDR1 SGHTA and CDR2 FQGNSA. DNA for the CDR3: TGTGCCAGCAGACCCCTAGCGGGGTTCGTGGCTGAGCAGTTCTTC. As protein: CASRPLAGFVAEQFF.

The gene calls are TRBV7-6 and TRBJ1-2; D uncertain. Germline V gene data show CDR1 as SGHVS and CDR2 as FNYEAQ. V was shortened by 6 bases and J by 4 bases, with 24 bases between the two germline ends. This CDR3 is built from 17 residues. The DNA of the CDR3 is TGTGCCAGCAGTTCGGGCCGAGCCTTAAATGATGGCTATGGCTACACCTTC. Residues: CASSSGRALNDGYGYTF.

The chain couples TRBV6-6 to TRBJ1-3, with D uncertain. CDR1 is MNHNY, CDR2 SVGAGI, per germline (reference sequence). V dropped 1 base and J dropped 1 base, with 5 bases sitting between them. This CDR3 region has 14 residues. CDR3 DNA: TGTGCCAGCAGTTACTGGTCGTCTGGAAACACCATATATTTT. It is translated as CASSYWSSGNTIYF.